This TCR beta chain came from a study of blood T cell repertoires in COVID-19. Only one count was recorded for this clone. This CDR3 has 15 residues. The ends were cut back, 5 bases at V and 2 bases at J, with 13 bases in the middle. Germline CDR1 and CDR2: SEHNR and FQNEAQ (reference sequence). The study recruited people aged about 18 to 89 years across about two dozen US areas. Per the original data handling: Amplification of reference gene primers provided the estimated nucleated cell counts. Only in-frame clones appear in the TCRdb table, and some are missing; sequencing was by immunoSEQ multiplex PCR. That table furnishes V, J and clone size, whereas the DNA furnished D and trimming. Of roughly 340,000 clones in the sample, approximately 92% were seen once.

The chain links TRBV7-9 to TRBJ1-3; D is uncertain. This TCR derives from a man aged 18-30 years who had recovered from COVID-19. The sample was PBMCs or T cells enriched from blood (not recorded which). The CDR3 loop reads CASSRLSGTGNTIYF. The CDR3 nucleotides read TGTGCCAGCAGCCGGCTCTCGGGAACTGGAAACACCATATATTTT.